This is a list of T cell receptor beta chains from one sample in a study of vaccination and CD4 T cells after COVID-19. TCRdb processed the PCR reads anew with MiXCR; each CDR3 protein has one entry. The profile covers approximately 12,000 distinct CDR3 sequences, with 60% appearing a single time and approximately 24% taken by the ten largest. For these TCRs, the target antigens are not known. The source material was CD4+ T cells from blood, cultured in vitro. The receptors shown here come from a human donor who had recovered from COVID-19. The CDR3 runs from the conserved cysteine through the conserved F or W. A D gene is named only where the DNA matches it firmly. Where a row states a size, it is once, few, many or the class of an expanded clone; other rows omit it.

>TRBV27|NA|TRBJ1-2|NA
TGTGCCAGCAGTTTCGGCCAGGGTATTGGTGGCTACACCTTC
CASSFGQGIGGYTF
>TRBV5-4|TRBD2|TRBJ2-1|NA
TGTGCCAGCAGACACGGGACTAGCCCTGCCGGTGAGCAGTTCTTC
CASRHGTSPAGEQFF
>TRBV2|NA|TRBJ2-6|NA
TGTGCCAGCAGTCCCACTTCTGGGGCCAACGTCCTGACTTTC
CASSPTSGANVLTF
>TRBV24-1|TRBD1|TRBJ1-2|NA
TGTGCCACCAGTGACCCAAGGGGACAGGATGGCTACACCTTC
CATSDPRGQDGYTF
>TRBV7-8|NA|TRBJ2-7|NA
TGTGCCAGCAGCTTACCCAGAACAGGGTTGACCCGATACGAGCAGTACTTC
CASSLPRTGLTRYEQYF
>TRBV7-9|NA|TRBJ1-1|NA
TGTGCCAGCAGCTTCCGGACCGAAGCTTTCTTT
CASSFRTEAFF
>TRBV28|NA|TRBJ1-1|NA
TGTGCCAGCGGGGTGTCTATTGAAGCTTTCTTT
CASGVSIEAFF
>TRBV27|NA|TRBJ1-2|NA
TGTGCCAGCAGCCTCATCGCAACGGGGGGCTACACCTTC
CASSLIATGGYTF
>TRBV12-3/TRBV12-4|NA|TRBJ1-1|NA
TGTGCCAGCAGTCCGTCCGAGGACACTGAAGCTTTCTTT
CASSPSEDTEAFF
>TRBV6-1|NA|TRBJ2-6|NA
TGTGCCAGCAGTGGGGGGGGCGGGGGGGCCAACGTCCTGACTTTC
CASSGGGGGANVLTF
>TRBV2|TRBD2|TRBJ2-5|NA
TGTGCCAGCAGTGGGCGGGAGGGCCGGGAAGAGACCCAGTACTTC
CASSGREGREETQYF
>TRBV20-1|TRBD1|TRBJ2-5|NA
TGCAGTGCTAGTCCCGCAGGGGGCGAGACCCAGTACTTC
CSASPAGGETQYF
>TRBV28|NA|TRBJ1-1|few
TGTGCCAGCAGTCTGTTTCTGGGGGGGGTAAGCACTGAAGCTTTCTTT
CASSLFLGGVSTEAFF
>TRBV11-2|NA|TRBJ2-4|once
TGTGCCACCTCGGAGGACGATGGGTTTCTGGGATTAGCCAAAAACATTCAGTACTTC
CATSEDDGFLGLAKNIQYF
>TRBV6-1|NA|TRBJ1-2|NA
TGTGCCAGCAGTGAAGCTGAATTCAACTATGGCTACACCTTC
CASSEAEFNYGYTF
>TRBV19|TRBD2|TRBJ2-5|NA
TGTGCCAGTAGTAGACGCGGGAGGGCCGGGGAGACCCAGTACTTC
CASSRRGRAGETQYF
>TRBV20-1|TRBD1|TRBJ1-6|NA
TGCAGTGCTCCACTACAGGGGTTGAATTCACCCCTCCACTTT
CSAPLQGLNSPLHF
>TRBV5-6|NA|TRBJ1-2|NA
TGTGCCAGCAGCACCCCCCCGGGCGGCTATGGCTACACCTTC
CASSTPPGGYGYTF
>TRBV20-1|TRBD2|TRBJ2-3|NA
TGCAGTGCTAGAGTCGGCGGGAGTACAGATACGCAGTATTTT
CSARVGGSTDTQYF
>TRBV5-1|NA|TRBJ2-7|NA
TGCGCCAGCAGCTTGACAGAAGATGCCCACGAGCAGTACTTC
CASSLTEDAHEQYF
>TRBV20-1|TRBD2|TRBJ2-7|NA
TGCAGTGCTGTTAGCGGGGGTGGCTACGAGCAGTACTTC
CSAVSGGGYEQYF
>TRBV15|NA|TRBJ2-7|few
TGTGCCACCAGCAGGGGATCTAGCTTGGAGCAGTACTTC
CATSRGSSLEQYF
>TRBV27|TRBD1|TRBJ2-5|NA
TGTGCCAGCAGTTACAACAGGGGGCGAGAGACCCAGTACTTC
CASSYNRGRETQYF
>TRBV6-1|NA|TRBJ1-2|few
TGTGCCAGCAGTGAAGCCGGCAGGGTCTTTGACTACACCTTC
CASSEAGRVFDYTF
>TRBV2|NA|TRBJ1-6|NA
TGTGCCAGCAGTGACCTGTTCGGAAATTCACCCCTCCACTTT
CASSDLFGNSPLHF
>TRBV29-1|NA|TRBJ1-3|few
TGCAGCGTTCCTGACCCTTCAACTGGGAACACCATATATTTT
CSVPDPSTGNTIYF
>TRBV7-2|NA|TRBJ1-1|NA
TGTGCCAGCAGCTTAGCGCTACGTTATACTGAAGCTTTCTTT
CASSLALRYTEAFF
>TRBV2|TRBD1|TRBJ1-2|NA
TGTGCCAGCAGAGAACGGACAGGCGGAAACTATGGCTACACCTTC
CASRERTGGNYGYTF
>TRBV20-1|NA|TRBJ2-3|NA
TGCAGTGCTAGCGGGAGCACAGATACGCAGTATTTT
CSASGSTDTQYF
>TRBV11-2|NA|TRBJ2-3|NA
TGTGCCAGCAGCTCCCAGTCTAGCACAGATACGCAGTATTTT
CASSSQSSTDTQYF
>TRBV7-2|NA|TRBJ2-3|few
TGTGCCAGCAGCGTCTTACCCACCTTCAGCGGGAGCACAGATACGCAGTATTTT
CASSVLPTFSGSTDTQYF
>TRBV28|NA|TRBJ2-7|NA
TGTGCCAGCAGTTTAACCCAGGGGTACGAGCAGTACTTC
CASSLTQGYEQYF
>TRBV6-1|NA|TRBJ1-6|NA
TGTGCCAGCCTGCGCGACCCTACTTGGGATTCACCCCTCCACTTT
CASLRDPTWDSPLHF
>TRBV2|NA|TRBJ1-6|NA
TGTGCCAGCAGTGAACGGTCCGGCGATTCACCCCTCCACTTT
CASSERSGDSPLHF
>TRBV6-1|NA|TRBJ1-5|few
TGTGCCAGCAGAAAGGTACAGGACAATCAGCCCCAGCATTTT
CASRKVQDNQPQHF
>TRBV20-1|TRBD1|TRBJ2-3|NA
TGCAGTGCTAGGTTGAGGGGGCAGGGGGCAGATACGCAGTATTTT
CSARLRGQGADTQYF
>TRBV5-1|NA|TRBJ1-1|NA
TGCGCCAGCAGCCCACAGACACCGGAGAACACTGAAGCTTTCTTT
CASSPQTPENTEAFF
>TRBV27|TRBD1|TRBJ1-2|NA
TGTGCCAGCAGTCTTAGGACAGGCAGCTATGGCTACACCTTC
CASSLRTGSYGYTF
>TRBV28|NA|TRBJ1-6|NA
TGTGCCAGCAGTCTTGAGCAGATATCACCCCTCCACTTT
CASSLEQISPLHF
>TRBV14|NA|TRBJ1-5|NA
TGTGCCAGCAGTCAGAATAGCAATCAGCCCCAGCATTTT
CASSQNSNQPQHF
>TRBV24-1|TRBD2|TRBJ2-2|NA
TGTGCCACCAGTGAAAAGACTAGCGGGAGTCGGGAGCTGTTTTTT
CATSEKTSGSRELFF
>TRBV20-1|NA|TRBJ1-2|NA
TGCAGTGCTCCCCTGGCCTTGCGCGGCTACACCTTC
CSAPLALRGYTF
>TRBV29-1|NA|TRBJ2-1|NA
TGCAGCGTTGATATACACTCTACTATCCATGAGCAGTTCTTC
CSVDIHSTIHEQFF
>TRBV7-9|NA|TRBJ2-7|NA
TGTGCCAGCAGCTACGTGGGGGAAACCTACGAGCAGTACTTC
CASSYVGETYEQYF
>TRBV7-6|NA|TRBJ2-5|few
TGTGCCAGCAGCTTAGAACGCATGAAAGAGACCCAGTACTTC
CASSLERMKETQYF
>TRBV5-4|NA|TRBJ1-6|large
TGTGCCAGCAGCTTGTCAACAGGGAATAATTCACCCCTCCACTTT
CASSLSTGNNSPLHF
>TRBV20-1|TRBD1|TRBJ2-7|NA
TGCAGTGCTACCGGGACAGGGGGGGTCTACGAGCAGTACTTC
CSATGTGGVYEQYF
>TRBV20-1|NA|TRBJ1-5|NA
TGCAGTGCTAGAGGGTCAGAGGCTCAGCCCCAGCATTTT
CSARGSEAQPQHF
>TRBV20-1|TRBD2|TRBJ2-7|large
TGCAGTGCTATAAAAGGACTAGCGGGGAGCTACGAGCAGTACTTC
CSAIKGLAGSYEQYF
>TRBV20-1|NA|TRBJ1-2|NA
TGCAGTGCCCTCATGGCGGACAGCTATGGCTACACCTTC
CSALMADSYGYTF
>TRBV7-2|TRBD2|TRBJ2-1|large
TGTGCCAGCAGCTCCTTGGGCCGCGGGAGTTTGAATGAGCAGTTCTTC
CASSSLGRGSLNEQFF
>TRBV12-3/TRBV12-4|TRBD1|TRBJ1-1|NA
TGTGCCAGCAGTAAAAGAAGACAGGGAAGCACTGAAGCTTTCTTT
CASSKRRQGSTEAFF
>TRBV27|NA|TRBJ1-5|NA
TGTGCCAGCAGGGAACAGTCCGGGCAGCCCCAGCATTTT
CASREQSGQPQHF
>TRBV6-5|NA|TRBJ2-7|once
TGTGCCAGCAGTTACGTAGGGCAATACGAGCAGTACTTC
CASSYVGQYEQYF
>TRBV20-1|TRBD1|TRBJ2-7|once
TGCAGTGCTCGTCGACAGGGTATTTACGAGCAGTACTTC
CSARRQGIYEQYF